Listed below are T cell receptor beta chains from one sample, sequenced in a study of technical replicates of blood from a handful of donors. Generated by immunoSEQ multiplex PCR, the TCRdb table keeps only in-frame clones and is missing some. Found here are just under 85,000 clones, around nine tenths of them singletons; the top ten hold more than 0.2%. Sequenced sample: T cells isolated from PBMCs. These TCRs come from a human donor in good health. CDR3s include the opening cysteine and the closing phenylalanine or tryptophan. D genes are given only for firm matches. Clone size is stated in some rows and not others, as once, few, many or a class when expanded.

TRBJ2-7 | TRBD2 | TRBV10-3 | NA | TGTGCCATCAGTTATAGCGGGAGCTACGAGCAGTACTTC | CAISYSGSYEQYF
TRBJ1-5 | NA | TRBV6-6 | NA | TGTGCCAGCAGCCCCCGGGTGGAATTGAGCAATCAGCCCCAGCATTTT | CASSPRVELSNQPQHF
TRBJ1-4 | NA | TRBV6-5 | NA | TGTGCCAGCGGCGGGTTAACAACTAATGAAAAACTGTTTTTT | CASGGLTTNEKLFF
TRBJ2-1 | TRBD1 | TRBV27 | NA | TGTGCCAGCAGTTCAGGGACAGAGCTTTACAATGAGCAGTTCTTC | CASSSGTELYNEQFF
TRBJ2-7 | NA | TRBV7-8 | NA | TGTGCCAGCAGCTTTAGCGGAGGCTCCTACGAGCAGTACTTC | CASSFSGGSYEQYF
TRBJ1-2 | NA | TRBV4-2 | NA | TGTGCCAGCAGCCGCACCCCCAACAGGGCTGAACATGGCTACACCTTC | CASSRTPNRAEHGYTF
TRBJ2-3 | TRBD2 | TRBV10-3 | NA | TGTGCCATCAGTGAGTCACGGGGAGCGGGAGCCCCAGATACGCAGTATTTT | CAISESRGAGAPDTQYF
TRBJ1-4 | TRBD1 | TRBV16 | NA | TGTGCCAGCAGCCCGGACAGGGGCAATGAAAAACTGTTTTTT | CASSPDRGNEKLFF
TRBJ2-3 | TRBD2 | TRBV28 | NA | TGTGCCAGCAGCACAAACGGGAGGGGTGTAGATACGCAGTATTTT | CASSTNGRGVDTQYF
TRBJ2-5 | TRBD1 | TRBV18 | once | TGTGCCAGCTCACCACCGAACAGGGGAGATAAAGAGACCCAGTACTTC | CASSPPNRGDKETQYF
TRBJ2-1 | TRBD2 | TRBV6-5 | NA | TGTGCCAGCAGTTACTCTACTAGCGGGAGCAATGAGCAGTTCTTC | CASSYSTSGSNEQFF
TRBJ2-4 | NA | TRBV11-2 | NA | TGTGCCAGCAGCTGGGGGGAGTTCCAAAACATTCAGTACTTC | CASSWGEFQNIQYF
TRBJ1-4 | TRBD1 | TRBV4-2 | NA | TGTGCCAGCAGCCTTACAGGGGTTAATGAAAAACTGTTTTTT | CASSLTGVNEKLFF
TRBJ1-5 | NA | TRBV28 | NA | TGTGCCAGCAGTTTCGGGAATCAGCCCCAGCATTTT | CASSFGNQPQHF
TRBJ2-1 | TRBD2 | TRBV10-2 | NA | TGCGCCAGCAGTGTACTGGCGGGAGCGGCCTACAATGAGCAGTTCTTC | CASSVLAGAAYNEQFF
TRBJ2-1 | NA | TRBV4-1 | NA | TGCGCCAGCAGCCAAGACTTTGGGAGCTCCTACAATGAGCAGTTCTTC | CASSQDFGSSYNEQFF
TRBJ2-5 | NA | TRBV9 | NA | TGTGCCAGCAGCGTAGGGGGGCTGAGTGAGACCCAGTACTTC | CASSVGGLSETQYF
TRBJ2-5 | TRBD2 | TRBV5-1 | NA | TGCGCCAGCAGCCTAGCGGCAAAAGAGACCCAGTACTTC | CASSLAAKETQYF
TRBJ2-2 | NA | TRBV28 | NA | TGTGCCAGCCGTACTACGGGACTCACCGGGGAGCTGTTTTTT | CASRTTGLTGELFF
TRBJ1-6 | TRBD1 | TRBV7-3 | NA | TGTGCCAGCAGCGCATCAGGGGGCCAATATGGATTTATAAATTCACCCCTCCACTTT | CASSASGGQYGFINSPLHF
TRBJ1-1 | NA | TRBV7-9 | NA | TGTGCCAGCAGCTTTCCCCGACAGGTTAACACTGAAGCTTTCTTT | CASSFPRQVNTEAFF
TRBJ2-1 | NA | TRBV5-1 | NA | TGCGCCAGCAGCTTGTGGGTGAGGGGGGGCAATGAGCAGTTCTTC | CASSLWVRGGNEQFF
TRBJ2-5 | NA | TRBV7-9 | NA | TGTGCCAGCAGCTTATTGGTCCAGGGTACCCAAGAGACCCAGTACTTC | CASSLLVQGTQETQYF
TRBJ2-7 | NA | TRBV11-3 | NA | TGTGCCAGCAGCTTAGATATTGATCGTCAAGCGCGGTACTTC | CASSLDIDRQARYF
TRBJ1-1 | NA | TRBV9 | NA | TGTGCCAGCAGCGTGGGGGGGCACACTGAAGCTTTCTTT | CASSVGGHTEAFF
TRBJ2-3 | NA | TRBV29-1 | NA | TGCAGCGTTGTATATGATACGCAGTATTTT | CSVVYDTQYF
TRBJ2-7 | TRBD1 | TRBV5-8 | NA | TGTGCCAGCAGCACGGCTTCGACAGGGGGGACCTACGAGCAGTACTTC | CASSTASTGGTYEQYF
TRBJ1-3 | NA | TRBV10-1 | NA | TGCGCCAGCAGTGAGTCGGACAGCTCTGGAAACACCATATATTTT | CASSESDSSGNTIYF
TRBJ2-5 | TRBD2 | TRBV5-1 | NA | TGCGCCAGCAGGGAAGCGACTAGCGGGGGGGCCGAGACCCAGTACTTC | CASREATSGGAETQYF
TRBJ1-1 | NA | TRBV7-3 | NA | TGTGCCAGCAGCTCGCAAGGGGGAGACACTGAAGCTTTCTTT | CASSSQGGDTEAFF
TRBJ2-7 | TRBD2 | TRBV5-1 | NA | TGCGCCAGCAGCTTGGTCCCGACTAGCGGGCGCAGCTCCTACGAGCAGTACTTC | CASSLVPTSGRSSYEQYF
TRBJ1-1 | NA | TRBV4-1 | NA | TGCGCCAGCAGCCAAGATAGGAGAGGACAAGTAACTGAAGCTTTCTTT | CASSQDRRGQVTEAFF
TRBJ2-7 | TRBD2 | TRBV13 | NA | TGTGCCAGCAGCCCCCCAACGGGAGGGCCCTCCTACGAGCAGTACTTC | CASSPPTGGPSYEQYF
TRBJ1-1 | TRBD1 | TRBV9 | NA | TGTGCCAGCAGCGAGAGGGGACAGCTGAACACTGAAGCTTTCTTT | CASSERGQLNTEAFF
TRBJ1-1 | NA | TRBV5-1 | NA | TGCGCCAGCAGCTCAGGGGCCCTGAAGAACACTGAAGCTTTCTTT | CASSSGALKNTEAFF
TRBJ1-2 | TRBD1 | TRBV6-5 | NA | TGTGCCAGCAGTGGACAGGACAGGGGTTATGGCTACACCTTC | CASSGQDRGYGYTF
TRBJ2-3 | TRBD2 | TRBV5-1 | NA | TGCGCCAGCAGCTTGGCCCCCGCTAGCGGGGGAGACACAGATACGCAGTATTTT | CASSLAPASGGDTDTQYF
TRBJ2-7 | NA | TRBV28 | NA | TGTGCCAGCACGGCCAGGGCCTACGAGCAGTACTTC | CASTARAYEQYF
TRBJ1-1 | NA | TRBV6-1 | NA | TGTGCCAGCACTATTACAGTGAACACTGAAGCTTTCTTT | CASTITVNTEAFF
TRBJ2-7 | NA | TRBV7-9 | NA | TGTGCCAGCAGCTTAGCGGGAGTAGGGTTATACGAGCAGTACTTC | CASSLAGVGLYEQYF
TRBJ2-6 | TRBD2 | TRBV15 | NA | TGTGCCACCAGCGACCGCGGGGGGCCATCTGGGGCCAACGTCCTGACTTTC | CATSDRGGPSGANVLTF
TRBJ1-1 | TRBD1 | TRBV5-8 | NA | TGTGCCAGCAGCTGGGGACAGGGGGCGAACACTGAAGCTTTCTTT | CASSWGQGANTEAFF
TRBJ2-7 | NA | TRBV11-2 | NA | TGTGCCAGCAAAACGACAGGCACCTACGAGCAGTACTTC | CASKTTGTYEQYF
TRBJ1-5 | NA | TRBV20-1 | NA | TGCAGTGCCGTCGGCGGTCAGCCCCAGCATTTT | CSAVGGQPQHF
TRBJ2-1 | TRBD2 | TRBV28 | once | TGTGCCAGCAAGTCTAGCGGATACAATGAGCAGTTCTTC | CASKSSGYNEQFF
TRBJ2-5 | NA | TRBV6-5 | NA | TGTGCCAGCAGTTACGGTAGCAGCACCCAAGAGACCCAGTACTTC | CASSYGSSTQETQYF
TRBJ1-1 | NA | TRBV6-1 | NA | TGTGCCAGCAGTGAGCAGGGCGGGGGTGAGTGGGTCTTT | CASSEQGGGEWVF
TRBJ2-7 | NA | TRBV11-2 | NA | TGTGCCAGCAGCTTAGATAGATACGAGCAGTACTTC | CASSLDRYEQYF
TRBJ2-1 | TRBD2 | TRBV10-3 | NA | TGTGCCATCAGTGAGTCTAGAGCGGGACGCGGTGAGCAGTTCTTC | CAISESRAGRGEQFF
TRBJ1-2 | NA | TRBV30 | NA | TGTGCCTGGAGGAAGGGGTTTGTTTCAGTTAACTATGGCTACACCTTC | CAWRKGFVSVNYGYTF
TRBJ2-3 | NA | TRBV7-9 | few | TGTGCCAGCAGCTATGCGACAGCGGATACGCAGTATTTT | CASSYATADTQYF
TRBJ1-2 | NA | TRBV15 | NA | TGTGCCACCAGCAGTGACGAGAGACAGCCCTATGGCTACACCTTC | CATSSDERQPYGYTF
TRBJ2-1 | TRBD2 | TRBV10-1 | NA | TGCGCCAGCTCAAGGGGTAGCGGGAATTCTGAGCAGTTCTTC | CASSRGSGNSEQFF